The clone carrying this T cell receptor (beta chain) was picked up a small number of times. Its matching antigen is unknown. V lost 3 bases to trimming and J lost 8 bases, with 14 bases between them. Germline V gives CDR1 KGHSH, CDR2 LQKENI. This CDR3 region has 14 residues. Sequenced by immunoSEQ multiplex PCR; TCRdb stores in-frame clones only, minus some. The data show about 1.1 million clones, with about 72% seen just once and 0.89% held by the top ten. The data are from a study of shared clonotypes between healthy human individuals. As for the study in general: The donor pool was made up of two women and a few men aged 18 to 49. Study-wide findings and caveats: Generation probabilities of non-shared clonotypes were lower (relative to those shared by all four donors).

The clonotype comes from a man in his late teens or twenties in good health. Some clones in this sample may be carry-over from other donors' samples. The chain employs TRBV18 and TRBJ2-1; a weak D match, TRBD2 (5 bases). The material sequenced was memory CD4+ T cells from PBMCs. Subset in this sample: CD45RA-negative fraction. CDR3: CASSPSSQPHEQFF. CDR3 DNA sequence: TGTGCCAGCTCACCGTCTAGCCAGCCCCATGAGCAGTTCTTC.